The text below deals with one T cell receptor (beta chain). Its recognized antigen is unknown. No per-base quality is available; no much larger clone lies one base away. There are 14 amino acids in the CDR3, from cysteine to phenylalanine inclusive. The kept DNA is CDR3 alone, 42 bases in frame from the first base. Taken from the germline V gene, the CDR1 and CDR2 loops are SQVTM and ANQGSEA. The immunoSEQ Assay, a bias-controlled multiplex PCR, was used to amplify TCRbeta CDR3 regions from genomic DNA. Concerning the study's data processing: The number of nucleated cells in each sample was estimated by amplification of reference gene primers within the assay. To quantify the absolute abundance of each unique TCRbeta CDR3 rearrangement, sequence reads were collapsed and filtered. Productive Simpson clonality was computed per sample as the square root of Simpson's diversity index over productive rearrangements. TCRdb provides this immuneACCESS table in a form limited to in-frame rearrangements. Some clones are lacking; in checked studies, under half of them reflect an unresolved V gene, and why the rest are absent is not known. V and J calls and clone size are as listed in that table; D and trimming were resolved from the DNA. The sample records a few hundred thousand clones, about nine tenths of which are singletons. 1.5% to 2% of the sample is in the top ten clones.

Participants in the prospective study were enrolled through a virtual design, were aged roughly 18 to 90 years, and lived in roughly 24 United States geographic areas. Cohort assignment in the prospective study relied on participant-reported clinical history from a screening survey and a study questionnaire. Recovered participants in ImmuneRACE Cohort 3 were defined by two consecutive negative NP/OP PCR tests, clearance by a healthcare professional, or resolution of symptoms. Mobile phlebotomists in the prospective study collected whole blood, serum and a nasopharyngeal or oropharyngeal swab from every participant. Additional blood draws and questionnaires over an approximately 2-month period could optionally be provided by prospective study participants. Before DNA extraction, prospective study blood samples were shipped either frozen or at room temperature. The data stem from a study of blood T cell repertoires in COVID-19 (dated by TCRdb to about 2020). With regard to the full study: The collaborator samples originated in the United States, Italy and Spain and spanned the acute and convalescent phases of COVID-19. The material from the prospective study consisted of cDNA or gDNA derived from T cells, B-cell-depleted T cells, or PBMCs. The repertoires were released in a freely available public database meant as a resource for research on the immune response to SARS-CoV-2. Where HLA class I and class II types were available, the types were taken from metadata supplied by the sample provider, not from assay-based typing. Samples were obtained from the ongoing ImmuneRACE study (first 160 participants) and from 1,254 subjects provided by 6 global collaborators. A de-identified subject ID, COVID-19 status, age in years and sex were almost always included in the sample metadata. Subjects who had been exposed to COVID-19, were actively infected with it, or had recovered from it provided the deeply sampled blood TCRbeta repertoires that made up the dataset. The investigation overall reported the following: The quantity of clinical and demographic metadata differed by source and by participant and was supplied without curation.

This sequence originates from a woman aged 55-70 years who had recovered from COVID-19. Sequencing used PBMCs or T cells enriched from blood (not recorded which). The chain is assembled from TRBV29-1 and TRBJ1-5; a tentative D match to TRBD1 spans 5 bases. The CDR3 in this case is CPKLGEVSNQPQHF. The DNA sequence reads TGCCCCAAGTTGGGGGAGGTTAGCAATCAGCCCCAGCATTTT.